The present TCR beta chain was sequenced within a study of neoadjuvant anti-PD-1 for oral cavity cancer. About the research overall: Patients without progression received a fourth nivolumab dose around day 43, then surgical resection on days 50-56.

CDR3 size: 15 residues. V shed 5 bases and J shed 5 bases, with 16 bases lying between them. The germline CDR1 and CDR2 sequences are SGHNT and YYREEE (reference sequence). Sequencing was performed with immunoSEQ multiplex PCR; in TCRdb, only in-frame clones are kept and a portion is missing. The sample holds nearly 10,000 clones, about 67% seen once. Time point reported: after neoadjuvant nivolumab, at surgical resection. The input for sequencing was PBMCs, taken after nivolumab (anti-PD-1) treatment. The receptor was derived from a person between 40 and 85 years old with oral cavity squamous cell carcinoma. V usage is TRBV5-4 and J usage is TRBJ2-2; either TRBD1 or TRBD2 may supply D (6 bases each). CDR3 sequence: CASSREGGLTGELFF. Here the CDR3 DNA reads TGTGCCAGCAGTCGAGAAGGGGGGCTAACCGGGGAGCTGTTTTTT.